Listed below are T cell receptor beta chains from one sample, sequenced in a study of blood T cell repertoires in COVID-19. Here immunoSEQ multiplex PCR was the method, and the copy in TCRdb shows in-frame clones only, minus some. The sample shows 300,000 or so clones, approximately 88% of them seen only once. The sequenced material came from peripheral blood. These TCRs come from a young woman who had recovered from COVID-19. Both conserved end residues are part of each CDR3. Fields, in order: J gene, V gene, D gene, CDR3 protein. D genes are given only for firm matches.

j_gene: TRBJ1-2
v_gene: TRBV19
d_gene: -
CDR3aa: CASREQGTYGYTF

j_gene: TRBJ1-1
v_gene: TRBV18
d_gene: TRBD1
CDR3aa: CASAETGLSEAFF

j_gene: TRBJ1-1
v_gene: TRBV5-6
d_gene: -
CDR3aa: CASSLVGGTHRTEAFF

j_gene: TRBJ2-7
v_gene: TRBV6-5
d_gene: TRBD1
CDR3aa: CASSSPLGQGVYEQYF

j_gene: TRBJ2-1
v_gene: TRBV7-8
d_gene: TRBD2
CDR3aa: CASSSSGAVYNEQFF

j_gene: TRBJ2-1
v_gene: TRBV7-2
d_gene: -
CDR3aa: CASSLGAPAGLRSNEQFF

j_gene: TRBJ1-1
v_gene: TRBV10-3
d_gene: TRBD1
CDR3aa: CAISDGNRGLTEAFF

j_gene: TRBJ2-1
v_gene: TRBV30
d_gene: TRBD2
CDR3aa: CAWSVWGGYNEQFF

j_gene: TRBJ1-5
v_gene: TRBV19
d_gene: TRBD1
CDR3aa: CASSIGQGGGQPQHF

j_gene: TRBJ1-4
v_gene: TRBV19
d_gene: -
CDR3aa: CASRQTTNEKLFF

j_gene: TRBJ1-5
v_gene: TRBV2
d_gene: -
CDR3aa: CASQRSNQPQHF

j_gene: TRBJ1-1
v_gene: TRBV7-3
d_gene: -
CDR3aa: CASRQNTGTNTEAFF

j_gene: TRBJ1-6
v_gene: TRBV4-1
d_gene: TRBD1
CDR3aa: CASSRQPGTGPQSYNSPLHF

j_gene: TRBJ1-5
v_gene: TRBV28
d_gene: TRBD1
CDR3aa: CASSFSGTGRTGKYLLRVNQPQHF

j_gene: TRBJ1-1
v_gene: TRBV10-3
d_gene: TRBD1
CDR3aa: CAISESKFRTGFRKNTEAFF

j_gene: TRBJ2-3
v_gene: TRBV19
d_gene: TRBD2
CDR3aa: CASSPVGSGGTDTQYF

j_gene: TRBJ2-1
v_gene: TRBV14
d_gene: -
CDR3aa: CASSQLVASSYNEQFF

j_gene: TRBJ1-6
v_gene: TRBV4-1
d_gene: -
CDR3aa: CASSQASQGFNSPLHF

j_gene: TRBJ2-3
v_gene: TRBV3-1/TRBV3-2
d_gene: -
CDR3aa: CASSQDTGGGSRDTQYF

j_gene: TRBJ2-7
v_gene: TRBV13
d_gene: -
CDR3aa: CASSVSGESSYEQYF

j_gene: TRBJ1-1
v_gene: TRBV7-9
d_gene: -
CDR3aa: CASSLEWQEAFF

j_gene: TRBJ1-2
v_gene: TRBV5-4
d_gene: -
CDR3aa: CASSDYREGYGYTF

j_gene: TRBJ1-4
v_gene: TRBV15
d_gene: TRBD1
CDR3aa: CATFPGQGSEKLFF

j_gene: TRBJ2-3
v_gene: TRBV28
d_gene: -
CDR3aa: CASSRTASKADTQYF

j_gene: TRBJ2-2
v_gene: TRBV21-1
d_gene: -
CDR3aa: CASSTLAGGKNTGELFF

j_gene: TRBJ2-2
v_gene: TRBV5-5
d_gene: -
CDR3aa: CASSPQQGSNTGELFF

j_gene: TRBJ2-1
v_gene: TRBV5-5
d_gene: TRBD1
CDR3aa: CASSAGTGSYNEQFF

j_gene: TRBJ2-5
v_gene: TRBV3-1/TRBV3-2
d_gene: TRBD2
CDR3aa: CASSQGGASGVVETQYF